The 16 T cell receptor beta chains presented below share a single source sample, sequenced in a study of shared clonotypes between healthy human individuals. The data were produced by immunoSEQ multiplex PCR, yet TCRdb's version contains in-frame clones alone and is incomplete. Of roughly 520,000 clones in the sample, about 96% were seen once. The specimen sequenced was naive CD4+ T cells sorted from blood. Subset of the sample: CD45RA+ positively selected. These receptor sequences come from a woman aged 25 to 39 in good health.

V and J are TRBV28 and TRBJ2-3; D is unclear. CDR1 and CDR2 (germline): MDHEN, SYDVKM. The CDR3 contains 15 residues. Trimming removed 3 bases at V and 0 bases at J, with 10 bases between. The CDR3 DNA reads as TGTGCCAGCAGTTTTTCCGGTCCTAGCACAGATACGCAGTATTTT. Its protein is CASSFSGPSTDTQYF.

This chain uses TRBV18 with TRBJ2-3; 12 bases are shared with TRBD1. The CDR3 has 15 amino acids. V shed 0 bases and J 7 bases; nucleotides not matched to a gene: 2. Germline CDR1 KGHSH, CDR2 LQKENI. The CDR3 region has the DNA TGTGCCAGCTCACCACCGGGACAGGGGGCCCATACGCAGTATTTT. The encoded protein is CASSPPGQGAHTQYF. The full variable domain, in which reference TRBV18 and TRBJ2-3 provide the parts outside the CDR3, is NAGVMQNPRHLVRRRGQEARLRCSPMKGHSHVYWYRQLPEEGLKFMVYLQKENIIDESGMPKERFSAEFPKEGPSILRIQQVVRGDSAAYFCASSPPGQGAHTQYFGPGTRLTVL.

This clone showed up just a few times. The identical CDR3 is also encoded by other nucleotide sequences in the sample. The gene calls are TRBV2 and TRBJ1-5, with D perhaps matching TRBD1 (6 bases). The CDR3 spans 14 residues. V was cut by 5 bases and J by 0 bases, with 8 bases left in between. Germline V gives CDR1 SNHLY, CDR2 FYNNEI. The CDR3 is CASSLDSSNQPQHF. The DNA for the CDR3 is TGTGCCAGCAGTTTGGACAGTAGCAATCAGCCCCAGCATTTT.

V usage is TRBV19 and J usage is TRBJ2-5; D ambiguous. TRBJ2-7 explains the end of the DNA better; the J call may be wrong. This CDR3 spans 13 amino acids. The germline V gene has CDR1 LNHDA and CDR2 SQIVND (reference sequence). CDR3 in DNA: TGTGCCAGTAGTATCGCCTTCACCTACGAGCAGTACTTC. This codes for CASSIAFTYEQYF.

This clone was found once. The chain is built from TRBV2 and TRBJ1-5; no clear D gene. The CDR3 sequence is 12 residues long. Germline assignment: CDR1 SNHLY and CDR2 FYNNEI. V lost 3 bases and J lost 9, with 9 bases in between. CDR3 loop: CASSDNAGPQHF. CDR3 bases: TGTGCCAGCAGTGACAACGCAGGGCCCCAGCATTTT.

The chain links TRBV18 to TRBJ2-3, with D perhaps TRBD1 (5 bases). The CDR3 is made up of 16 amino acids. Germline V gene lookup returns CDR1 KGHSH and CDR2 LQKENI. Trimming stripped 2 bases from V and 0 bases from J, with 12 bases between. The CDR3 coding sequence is TGTGCCAGCTCACCATTCCAGGGCGCTAGCACAGATACGCAGTATTTT. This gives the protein CASSPFQGASTDTQYF.

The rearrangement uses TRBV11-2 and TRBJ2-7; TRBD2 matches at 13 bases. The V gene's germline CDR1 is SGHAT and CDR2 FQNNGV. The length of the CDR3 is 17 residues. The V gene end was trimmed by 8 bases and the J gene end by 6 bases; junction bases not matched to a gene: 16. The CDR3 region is CASGETSGRASYAEQYF. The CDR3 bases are TGTGCCAGCGGTGAAACTAGCGGGAGGGCCTCGTACGCCGAGCAGTACTTC.

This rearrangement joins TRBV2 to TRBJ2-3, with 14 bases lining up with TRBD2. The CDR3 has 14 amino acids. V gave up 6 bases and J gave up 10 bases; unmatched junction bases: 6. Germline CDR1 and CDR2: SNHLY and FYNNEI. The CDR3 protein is CASRGTSGSLSQYF. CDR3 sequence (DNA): TGTGCCAGCAGGGGGACTAGCGGGAGTTTGTCGCAGTATTTT.

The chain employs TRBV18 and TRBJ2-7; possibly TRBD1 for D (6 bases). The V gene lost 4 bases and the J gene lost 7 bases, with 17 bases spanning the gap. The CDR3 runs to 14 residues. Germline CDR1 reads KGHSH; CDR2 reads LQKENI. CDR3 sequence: CASSRDTLPGEQYF. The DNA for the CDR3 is TGTGCCAGCTCACGGGACACGCTCCCGGGGGAGCAGTACTTC.

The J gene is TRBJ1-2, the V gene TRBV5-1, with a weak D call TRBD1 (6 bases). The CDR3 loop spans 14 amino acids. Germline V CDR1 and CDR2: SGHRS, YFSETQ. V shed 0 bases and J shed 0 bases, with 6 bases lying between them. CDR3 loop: CASSLGQANYGYTF. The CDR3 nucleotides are TGCGCCAGCAGCTTGGGACAGGCTAACTATGGCTACACCTTC.

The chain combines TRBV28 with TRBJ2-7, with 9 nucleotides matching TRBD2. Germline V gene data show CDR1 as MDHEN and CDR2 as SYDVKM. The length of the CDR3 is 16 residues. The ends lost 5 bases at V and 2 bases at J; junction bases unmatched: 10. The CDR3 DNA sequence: TGTGCCAGCAGTCGGCTAGCGGGAAAGCGTCCCTACGAGCAGTACTTC. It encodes CASSRLAGKRPYEQYF.

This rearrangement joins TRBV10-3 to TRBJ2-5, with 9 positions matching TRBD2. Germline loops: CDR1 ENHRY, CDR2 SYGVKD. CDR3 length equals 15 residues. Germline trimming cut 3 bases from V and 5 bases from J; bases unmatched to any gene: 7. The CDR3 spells CAISDMGLALETQYF. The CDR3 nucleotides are TGTGCCATCAGTGACATGGGACTAGCTCTGGAGACCCAGTACTTC.

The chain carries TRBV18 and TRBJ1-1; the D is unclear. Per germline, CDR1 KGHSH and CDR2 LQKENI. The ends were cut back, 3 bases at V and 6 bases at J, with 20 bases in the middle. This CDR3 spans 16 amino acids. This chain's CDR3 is CASSPRETPLSAEAFF. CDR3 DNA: TGTGCCAGCTCACCTCGGGAAACACCCCTGAGTGCTGAAGCTTTCTTT.

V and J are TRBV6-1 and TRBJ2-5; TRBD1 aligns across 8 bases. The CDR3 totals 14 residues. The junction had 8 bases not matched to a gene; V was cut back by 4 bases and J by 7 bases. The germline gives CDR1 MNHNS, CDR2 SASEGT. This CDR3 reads CASSVTGVGRTQYF. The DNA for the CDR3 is TGTGCCAGCAGTGTGACAGGGGTGGGCAGGACCCAGTACTTC.

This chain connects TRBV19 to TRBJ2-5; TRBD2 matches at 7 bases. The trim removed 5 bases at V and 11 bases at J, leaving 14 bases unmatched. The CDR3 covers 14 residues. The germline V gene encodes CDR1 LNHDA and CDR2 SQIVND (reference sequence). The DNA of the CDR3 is TGTGCCAGTAGTGTCACGGGAGCCCGGGAGGAGCAGTACTTC. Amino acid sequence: CASSVTGAREEQYF.

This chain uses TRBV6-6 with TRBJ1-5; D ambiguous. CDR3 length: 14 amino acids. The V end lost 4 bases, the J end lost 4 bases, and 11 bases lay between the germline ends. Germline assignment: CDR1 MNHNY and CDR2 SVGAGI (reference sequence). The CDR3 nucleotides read TGTGCCAGCAGTTCCGGCAGGTCTAATCAGCCCCAGCATTTT. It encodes CASSSGRSNQPQHF.